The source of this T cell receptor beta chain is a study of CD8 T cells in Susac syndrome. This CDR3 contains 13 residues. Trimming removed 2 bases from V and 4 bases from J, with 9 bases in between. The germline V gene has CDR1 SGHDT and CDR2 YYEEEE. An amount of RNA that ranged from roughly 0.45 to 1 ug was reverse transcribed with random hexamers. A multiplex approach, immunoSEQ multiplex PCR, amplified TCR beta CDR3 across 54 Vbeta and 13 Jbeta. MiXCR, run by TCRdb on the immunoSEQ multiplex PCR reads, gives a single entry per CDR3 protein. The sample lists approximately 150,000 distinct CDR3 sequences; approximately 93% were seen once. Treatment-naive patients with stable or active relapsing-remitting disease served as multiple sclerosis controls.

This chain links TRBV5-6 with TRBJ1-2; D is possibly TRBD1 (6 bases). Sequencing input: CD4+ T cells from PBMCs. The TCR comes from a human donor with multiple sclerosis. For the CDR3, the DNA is TGTGCCAGCAGCTTCCGGGACACCTATGGCTACACCTTC. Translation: CASSFRDTYGYTF.